This T cell receptor (beta chain) derives from a study of T cell repertoires in cytomegalovirus infection. Study summary: Public TCR beta signature analysis indicated the presence of both CMV infection and matching HLA type. Study-wide results and caveats: Within the response measured ex vivo, HLA-C-restricted CMV-specific TCR beta clonotypes were dominant.

Remarks on this clonotype: Its antigen is unknown.

The V end was cut by 0 bases, the J end by 8 bases, with 20 bases between. The length of the CDR3 is 17 residues. Germline V CDR1 and CDR2: LGHDT, YNNKEL (reference sequence). TCRdb recomputed calls from the reads with MiXCR, one row per CDR3 protein. Among hundreds of thousands of distinct CDR3 sequences listed, approximately 30% were seen once. This specimen was cultured CD8+ T cells from PBMCs, taken from culture after CMV antigen stimulation. This TCR was recovered from a human donor in good health (CMV status not recorded). Some clones in this sample may be carry-over from other donors' samples. This rearrangement joins TRBV3-1 to TRBJ2-1; the D is unclear. The CDR3 coding sequence is TGTGCCAGCAGCCAAGATAGGGTGAAGGGTATAAGAGATGAGCAGTTCTTC. Amino acids: CASSQDRVKGIRDEQFF.